The 30 T cell receptor beta chains listed next were all sequenced from one sample in a study of immune heterogeneity within non-small cell lung tumors. TCRs were amplified from approximately 0.65 ug gDNA of bulk tumor per sample. Several far-apart biopsies were taken per primary tumor during surgery. Those enrolled were patients newly diagnosed with untreated non-small cell lung cancer and undergoing curative surgery. CDR3 of TCR beta was amplified by multiplex PCR that used 32 V and 13 J primers. MiXCR, applied by TCRdb to the multiplex PCR reads, yields one record per CDR3 protein. The sample consists of fewer than 12,000 distinct CDR3 sequences, 27% of them appearing once. The sequenced sample consisted of lung tumor tissue. The receptors here all came from a man aged 50-59 years with non-small cell lung cancer.

The rearrangement links TRBV7-3 to TRBJ2-2; D unclear. The V gene's germline CDR1 is SGHTA and CDR2 FQGTGA. The CDR3 is 14 amino acids. V was trimmed by 1 base and J by 4 bases, leaving 7 bases between them. DNA for the CDR3: TGTGCCAGCAGCTTAAACTCGGGCACCGGGGAGCTGTTTTTT. Its protein product is CASSLNSGTGELFF.

The rearrangement uses TRBV5-4 and TRBJ2-3; no reliable D call. This CDR3 region has 13 residues. Germline V gives CDR1 SGHNT, CDR2 YYREEE (reference sequence). Trimming cost V 4 bases and J 2 bases, with 8 bases left between them. The CDR3, as DNA: TGTGCCAGCAGCCTCGAAGTCACAGATACGCAGTATTTT. Protein sequence: CASSLEVTDTQYF.

As to this clonotype: This may be a read error: a much more frequent sequence differs by one nucleotide. This sequence joins TRBV19 and TRBJ2-1; possibly TRBD1 for D (5 bases). Trimming pared 6 bases from V and 6 bases from J, leaving 24 bases between. Germline values: CDR1 LNHDA, CDR2 SQIVND (reference sequence). This CDR3 contains 17 residues. The CDR3 DNA is TGTGCCAGTAGACTCTTAGGCCGTCAAGGGGTGGGCAATGAGCAGTTCTTC. It translates to CASRLLGRQGVGNEQFF.

Concerning this clonotype: This may come from a read error, since a much larger clone is one base off. The CDR3 DNA sequence: TGTGCCAGCAGTTTAGTGGGTAGGTCCATCGGCTATGGCTACACCTTC. It is translated as CASSLVGRSIGYGYTF. The rearrangement joins TRBV12-3 or TRBV12-4 to TRBJ1-2, with D unclear. The CDR3 runs to 16 residues. V gave up 1 base and J gave up 4 bases, with 16 bases separating them.

In the case of this clonotype: A read error may be the cause here, since a much bigger clone is one base away. The V call is TRBV5-6, the J call TRBJ2-7; tentatively, D is TRBD2 (6 bases). This CDR3 has 16 residues. CDR1 and CDR2 from the germline V gene are SGHDT and YYEEEE. The CDR3 nucleotides are TGTGACAGCAGCAGCTCAAGTCGGGGGAATCCCTACGAGCAGTACTTC. Amino acid sequence: CDSSSSSRGNPYEQYF. The full variable domain, its missing parts supplied by reference TRBV5-6 and TRBJ2-7, is DAGVTQSPTHLIKTRGQQVTLRCSPKSGHDTVSWYQQALGQGPQFIFQYYEEEERQRGNFPDRFSGHQFPNYSSELNVNALLLGDSALYLCDSSSSSRGNPYEQYFGPGTRLTVT.

In DNA form, the CDR3 reads TGTGCCAGCAACCCAAATATCGGAGAGACCCAGTACTTC. This codes for CASNPNIGETQYF. This rearrangement joins TRBV7-3 to TRBJ2-5; no definite D call. The germline V and J ends were trimmed by 7 bases and 4 bases, with 13 bases remaining between them. The germline V gene has CDR1 SGHTA and CDR2 FQGTGA. The CDR3 length is 13 residues.

By proportion, this clonotype is medium-sized. V is TRBV9 and J is TRBJ1-4; D gene ambiguous. The CDR3 has 16 residues. Germline V gene sequence: CDR1 SGDLS, CDR2 YYNGEE. V lost 4 bases and J 6 bases, leaving 19 bases between the germline ends. CDR3 coding DNA: TGTGCCAGCAGCCCAGGACCGATCGGCGAGCATGAAAAACTGTTTTTT. Its protein product is CASSPGPIGEHEKLFF.

By its share, this clonotype is medium-sized. The gene calls are TRBV28 and TRBJ1-1; no firm D call. V lost 1 base to trimming and J lost 1 base, with 10 bases between them. The germline V gene encodes CDR1 MDHEN and CDR2 SYDVKM. There are 15 residues in the CDR3. The CDR3 loop is CASSLLSGWNTEAFF. Written as DNA, the CDR3 is TGTGCCAGCAGTTTATTGTCAGGATGGAACACTGAAGCTTTCTTT.

Only a few counts were recorded for this clonotype. The chain links TRBV5-1 to TRBJ1-4; D perhaps matches TRBD1 (5 bases). This CDR3 spans 14 amino acids. Germline CDR1 SGHRS, CDR2 YFSETQ. The V and J ends lost 2 bases and 8 bases respectively, with 13 bases between them. CDR3 sequence reads: CASSFRGLEEKLFF. The DNA of the CDR3 is TGCGCCAGCAGCTTTAGGGGCTTGGAAGAAAAACTGTTTTTT.

As to this clonotype: A read error is possible here, since a much larger clone lies one base away. The rearrangement uses TRBV19 and TRBJ2-7; D may be TRBD1 (6 bases). The V end was cut by 4 bases, the J end by 2 bases, with 21 bases between. The CDR3 totals 17 residues. CDR1 LNHDA and CDR2 SQIVND come from the germline V gene (reference sequence). In nucleotides, the CDR3 is TGTGCCAGTAGTAATTGGGGGCTTGGAAACTTAACCTACGAGCAGTACTTC. This translates into CASSNWGLGNLTYEQYF.

This clonotype ranks as medium-sized. This rearrangement joins TRBV7-9 to TRBJ1-2; D is perhaps TRBD1 (6 bases). The CDR3 has 14 amino acids. The V gene's germline CDR1 is SEHNR and CDR2 FQNEAQ (reference sequence). V lost 6 bases and J lost 3, with 14 bases in between. The CDR3 bases are TGTGCCAGCAGTGCTACAGGGATTTACTATGGCTACACCTTC. As protein: CASSATGIYYGYTF.

Of note for this clonotype: This sequence may be a read error, since a much larger clone differs from it by one base. The chain is built from TRBV20-1 and TRBJ2-7, with 8 bases fitting TRBD2. Per germline, CDR1 DFQATT and CDR2 SNEGSKA (reference sequence). J lost 2 bases, V lost 3 bases, and 6 bases had no gene match. This CDR3 is built from 14 residues. CDR3 nucleotide sequence: TGCAGTGCTAGTGGAGAACTAGCGGCCTACGAGCAGTACTTC. Its translation: CSASGELAAYEQYF.

This clonotype is medium-sized. The chain couples TRBV6-1 to TRBJ2-3; TRBD2 matches at 8 bases. In germline, CDR1 is MNHNS, CDR2 SASEGT. CDR3 length equals 18 residues. Unmatched junction bases numbered 18, after V lost 5 bases and J lost 5 bases. The CDR3 DNA is TGTGCCAGCAGTCCCAATCCCCGGACGGGAGGGCTTAGAGATACGCAGTATTTT. This gives the protein CASSPNPRTGGLRDTQYF.

This clonotype showed up many times. This CDR3 is CASSPKTGRNEKLFF. CDR3 bases: TGTGCCAGCAGCCCAAAGACAGGGCGGAATGAAAAACTGTTTTTT. This rearrangement joins TRBV7-8 to TRBJ1-4, with 7 nucleotides matching TRBD1. The CDR3 is made up of 15 amino acids. Trimming at V came to 5 bases and at J to 5 bases, leaving 8 bases not matched to a gene. Germline V lookup: CDR1 SGHVS, CDR2 FQNEAQ.

This clonotype was found once. The gene calls are TRBV20-1 and TRBJ2-7; D might be TRBD2 (6 bases). Germline CDR1 DFQATT, CDR2 SNEGSKA (reference sequence). This CDR3 is 16 amino acids long. Trimming took 3 bases from V and 5 from J, leaving 23 bases between them. Here the CDR3 reads CSARPSFIGSLDEQYF. CDR3 DNA sequence: TGCAGTGCTAGGCCCTCCTTTATCGGGAGTCTCGACGAGCAGTACTTC.

This clonotype qualifies as medium-sized. The V and J genes are TRBV6-1 and TRBJ1-5, with 7 bases lining up with TRBD1. J gave up 4 bases and V 7 bases, and 10 bases lay outside the gene matches. The germline V gene encodes CDR1 MNHNS and CDR2 SASEGT. The CDR3 covers 15 residues. The CDR3 sequence: CASMVTGTANQPQHF. The CDR3 bases are TGTGCCAGCATGGTGACCGGGACAGCGAATCAGCCCCAGCATTTT.

Within the sample, this clonotype is medium-sized. The chain uses TRBV11-2 and TRBJ1-2, with TRBD1 as a possible D gene (5 bases). V was trimmed by 3 bases and J by 6 bases, leaving 17 bases between them. Germline CDR1 SGHAT, CDR2 FQNNGV. The CDR3 totals 15 residues. This chain's CDR3 is CASSLDVGGRDGYTF. DNA of the CDR3: TGTGCCAGCAGCTTGGATGTGGGGGGGAGGGATGGCTACACCTTC.

In this sample, this clonotype turned up a few times. The CDR3 DNA sequence: TGTGCCAGCAGCCCTCGCGGGGCCTCCTACAATGAGCAGTTCTTC. As protein: CASSPRGASYNEQFF. The chain joins TRBV7-9 to TRBJ2-1, with a possible D match to TRBD2 (6 bases). Germline CDR1 reads SEHNR; CDR2 reads FQNEAQ (reference sequence). This CDR3 comprises 15 residues. V dropped 5 bases and J dropped 0 bases, with 11 bases sitting between them.

This clonotype was seen at least ten times. V is TRBV30 and J is TRBJ2-1, with 9 bases fitting TRBD2. J lost 9 bases, V lost 4 bases, and 13 bases had no gene match. This CDR3 contains 15 residues. CDR1 is GTSNPN and CDR2 is SVGIG in the germline V gene (reference sequence). CDR3 region: CAWTFSGISGGEQFF. DNA of the CDR3: TGTGCCTGGACCTTCTCGGGTATTAGCGGGGGTGAGCAGTTCTTC.

This clonotype was counted a few times. The gene calls are TRBV12-3 or TRBV12-4 and TRBJ1-1; D is undetermined. The V end lost 3 bases, the J end lost 3 bases, and 8 bases lay between the germline ends. This CDR3 comprises 13 residues. The CDR3 protein is CASSLRKDTEAFF. The CDR3 DNA sequence: TGTGCCAGCAGTTTGCGGAAAGACACTGAAGCTTTCTTT.

The chain has TRBV11-2 and TRBJ2-2; possibly TRBD1 for D (6 bases). The CDR3 contains 17 residues. Trimming pared 1 base from V and 0 bases from J, leaving 12 bases between. Germline V gene data show CDR1 as SGHAT and CDR2 as FQNNGV. CDR3 DNA sequence: TGTGCCAGCAGCTTAGGTTCTGGGACACCGAACACCGGGGAGCTGTTTTTT. It translates to CASSLGSGTPNTGELFF.

Relative to its sample, this clonotype is medium-sized. The chain uses TRBV28 and TRBJ1-2; TRBD1 aligns across 7 bases. The CDR3 totals 11 residues. The germline V gene encodes CDR1 MDHEN and CDR2 SYDVKM. J gave up 8 bases and V 8 bases, and 5 bases lay outside the gene matches. The CDR3 nucleotides read TGTGCCAGCTACGCAGGGGGAGGCTACACCTTC. As protein: CASYAGGGYTF.

V and J are TRBV30 and TRBJ2-2; TRBD1 or TRBD2 may be the D gene (5 bases each). V was pared by 1 base and J by 3 bases, with 12 bases between. Germline V gives CDR1 GTSNPN, CDR2 SVGIG (reference sequence). The CDR3 runs to 15 residues. The CDR3 coding sequence is TGTGCCTGGAGTGGGGGACGGGAATACACCGGGGAGCTGTTTTTT. This codes for CAWSGGREYTGELFF.

At least ten counts were recorded for this clonotype. The J gene is TRBJ2-3, the V gene TRBV3-1; possibly TRBD1 or TRBD2 for D (6 bases each). Germline CDR1 and CDR2: LGHDT and YNNKEL (reference sequence). The V end lost 2 bases, the J end lost 1 base, and 13 bases lay between the germline ends. The CDR3 has 16 residues. CDR3 nucleotide sequence: TGTGCCAGCAGCCAACAAGGTGGGGGGCGCACAGATACGCAGTATTTT. Its translation is CASSQQGGGRTDTQYF.

A note on this clonotype: A much larger clone is a single base away; this may be a read error. V is TRBV6-1 and J is TRBJ2-2, with TRBD2 identical over 10 bases. Germline V gives CDR1 MNHNS, CDR2 SASEGT. This CDR3 contains 17 residues. For the CDR3, the DNA is TGTGCCAGAAGTGACTCTTGGACTAGCGGTAACACCGGGGAGCTGTTTTTT. This translates into CARSDSWTSGNTGELFF.

This clonotype was observed once. A much larger clone lies one base from this, so it may be a read error. The chain joins TRBV6-9 to TRBJ2-7; tentative D call: TRBD1 (6 bases). The CDR3 covers 14 residues. Germline CDR1 is MNHGY and CDR2 is SVAAGI. CDR3 DNA: TGCGCCAGAAGCCCAGGGGCCCCTCAGGTAGAGCAGTACTTC. Amino acids: CARSPGAPQVEQYF.

Within the sample, this clonotype is medium-sized. This chain joins TRBV10-1 and TRBJ2-1; TRBD2 matches 13 bases. The germline CDR1 and CDR2 sequences are WNHNN and SYGVQD (reference sequence). V gave up 7 bases and J gave up 8 bases; unmatched junction bases: 5. This CDR3 is built from 14 residues. The CDR3 sequence is CASIRTSGRDEQFF. The CDR3 DNA reads TGCGCCAGCATTCGGACTAGCGGGAGAGATGAGCAGTTCTTC.

This clonotype was counted once. A read error may be the cause here, since a much bigger clone is one base away. V gene TRBV20-1 combines with J gene TRBJ2-7, with TRBD2 matching 10 bases. V trimming: 4 bases; J trimming: 0 bases; junction bases outside the gene matches: 3. CDR3 length: 14 residues. CDR1 and CDR2 from the germline V gene are DFQATT and SNEGSKA (reference sequence). CDR3 amino acids: CSAKLAGCSYEQYF. CDR3 coding DNA: TGCAGTGCTAAACTAGCGGGGTGCTCCTACGAGCAGTACTTC.

A note on this clonotype: A read error may be the cause here, since a much bigger clone is one base away. J is TRBJ1-6 and V is TRBV11-2; D perhaps matches TRBD1 (5 bases). Germline values: CDR1 SGHAT, CDR2 FQNNGV. CDR3 size: 14 residues. V lost 5 bases and J 11 bases, leaving 16 bases between the germline ends. The CDR3 DNA follows: TGTGCCAGCAGCGACCCGGGGGGGGGGGCACCCCTCCACTTT. This gives the protein CASSDPGGGAPLHF.

There are a few counts of this clonotype. This sequence joins TRBV5-1 and TRBJ2-2; 7 nucleotides align to TRBD2. With V trimmed by 7 bases and J by 4 bases, 10 bases remained unmatched. Germline V gene lookup returns CDR1 SGHRS and CDR2 YFSETQ. The CDR3 is made up of 15 amino acids. The CDR3 nucleotides read TGCGCCAGCTGCGCTAGCGGACTCTTCACCGGGGAGCTGTTTTTT. Protein: CASCASGLFTGELFF.